The source of this TCR beta chain is a study of shared clonotypes between healthy human individuals. Study-wide results and caveats: Non-shared clonotypes were found to have lower generation probabilities than the clonotypes that were shared by all four of the sorted-subset donors. Rarefaction revealed incomplete sorted-subset sequencing despite large depth.

Germline CDR1 SNHLY, CDR2 FYNNEI. The CDR3 loop spans 12 amino acids. Trimming removed 4 bases from V and 6 bases from J, with 7 bases in between. In the case of this clone: Its cognate antigen is unknown.

TCRdb keeps only in-frame clones here, not all; method: immunoSEQ multiplex PCR. Seen here are 800,000 to 1,200,000 clones, around 78% observed once, and the top ten hold 0.5% to 0.6%. Input material: memory CD4+ T cells from PBMCs. Documented subset: CD45RA-negative fraction. This clonotype originated in a man younger than 30 in good health. Some clones in this sample may be carry-over from other donors' samples. This chain connects TRBV2 to TRBJ1-5; D unclear. The CDR3 loop reads CASSVVAQPQHF. Here the CDR3 DNA reads TGTGCCAGCAGTGTCGTCGCTCAGCCCCAGCATTTT. The full variable domain, its missing parts supplied by reference TRBV2 and TRBJ1-5, is EPEVTQTPSHQVTQMGQEVILRCVPISNHLYFYWYRQILGQKVEFLVSFYNNEISEKSEIFDDQFSVERPDGSNFTLKIRSTKLEDSAMYFCASSVVAQPQHFGDGTRLSIL.